These T cell receptor beta chains were read from a single sample in a study of blood T cell repertoires in COVID-19. The method was immunoSEQ multiplex PCR; TCRdb's version includes in-frame clones alone and lacks a portion of them. The sample has approximately 210,000 clones; over 75% are singletons. The sequencing sample was made of peripheral blood. These receptors all stem from a man aged 50-59 years with COVID-19, enrolled during active disease. Both conserved end residues are part of each CDR3. The D gene is left open where the match is weak. Expanded clones get a size class; other rows say once, few or many, or leave the size out.

j_call | clone_size | d_call | v_call | cdr3_nt | cdr3_aa
TRBJ2-7 | NA | TRBD1 | TRBV12-3/TRBV12-4 | TGTGCCAGCAATCGACAGGGGTCGAACGAGCAGTACTTC | CASNRQGSNEQYF
TRBJ2-3 | NA | TRBD1 | TRBV15 | TGTGCCACCAGCAGAGATATTCCCGGGACAGCGGCAGATACGCAGTATTTT | CATSRDIPGTAADTQYF
TRBJ2-7 | NA | NA | TRBV27 | TGTGCCAGCAGTTTCCGGGGGGCTGGGGAGCAGTACTTC | CASSFRGAGEQYF
TRBJ1-6 | NA | NA | TRBV6-5 | TGTGCCAGCAGTTACACCGACAGTAGGGGATCACCCCTCCACTTT | CASSYTDSRGSPLHF
TRBJ1-1 | NA | NA | TRBV11-2 | TGTGCCAGCGGTCTCAGGTTGAACACTGAAGCTTTCTTT | CASGLRLNTEAFF
TRBJ1-2 | NA | NA | TRBV5-1 | TGCGCCAGCAGCTTGGAGACATACAGCTATGGCTACACCTTC | CASSLETYSYGYTF
TRBJ1-5 | once | NA | TRBV3-1/TRBV3-2 | TGTGCCAGCAGCCACACTACTGATCAGCCCCAGCATTTT | CASSHTTDQPQHF
TRBJ2-3 | NA | NA | TRBV5-1 | TGCGCCAGCAGCCTGGGACACAAGGGCACAGATACGCAGTATTTT | CASSLGHKGTDTQYF
TRBJ2-7 | NA | NA | TRBV18 | TGTGCCAGCTCAATGGTAGGCAGGGCGGCATCCTACGAGCAGTACTTC | CASSMVGRAASYEQYF
TRBJ2-1 | NA | NA | TRBV30 | TGTGCCTGGGATTACAGGGTTGGCAATGAGCAGTTCTTC | CAWDYRVGNEQFF
TRBJ2-1 | NA | NA | TRBV5-6 | TGTGCCAGCAGCTTGGGCCGTAACAGTGACTACAATGAGCAGTTCTTC | CASSLGRNSDYNEQFF
TRBJ2-3 | NA | TRBD1 | TRBV7-9 | TGTGCCAGCAGTCGGACAGGGGTTGTGGGTGGTACGCAGTATTTT | CASSRTGVVGGTQYF
TRBJ1-2 | NA | NA | TRBV19 | TGTGCCACGTCACGGGAGCCACAGCCTAACTATGGCTACACCTTC | CATSREPQPNYGYTF
TRBJ2-5 | NA | NA | TRBV9 | TGTGCCAGCAGCCCAGTGGGGGGTCACGGGGAGACCCAGTACTTC | CASSPVGGHGETQYF
TRBJ2-3 | few | NA | TRBV25-1 | TGTGCCAGCAGTGAACAGGGAAATACGCAGTATTTT | CASSEQGNTQYF
TRBJ2-7 | NA | NA | TRBV20-1 | TGCAGTGCTAGTGCAGGGTCCTACGAGCAGTACTTC | CSASAGSYEQYF
TRBJ1-1 | NA | NA | TRBV27 | TGTGCCAGCAGTTTATATTACGGTACAGCCATGAACACTGAAGCTTTCTTT | CASSLYYGTAMNTEAFF
TRBJ1-2 | NA | TRBD1 | TRBV15 | TGTGCCACCAGCAGAGGAGGGACAGGACGGGATTACGGAGGCTACACCTTC | CATSRGGTGRDYGGYTF
TRBJ2-7 | NA | TRBD2 | TRBV30 | TGTGCCTGGAGTGTAGGGTTTACGGGAGGAAGCTCCTACGAGCAGTACTTC | CAWSVGFTGGSSYEQYF
TRBJ1-6 | NA | NA | TRBV19 | TGTGCCAGTAGTTCAGAGGCCGGGACACCAAATTCACCCCTCCACTTT | CASSSEAGTPNSPLHF
TRBJ1-1 | NA | TRBD1 | TRBV2 | TGTGCCAGCAGTCTACAGGGGATGAACACTGAAGCTTTCTTT | CASSLQGMNTEAFF
TRBJ2-1 | NA | NA | TRBV4-2 | TGTGCCAGCAGCCAAGAAGGGGCTAGCGATCTGCGAGGGGTCGAGCAGTTCTTC | CASSQEGASDLRGVEQFF
TRBJ2-3 | NA | TRBD2 | TRBV5-1 | TGCGCCAGCAGCTTGGGCCCACTAGCGGGGTTGAACACAGATACGCAGTATTTT | CASSLGPLAGLNTDTQYF
TRBJ2-7 | NA | NA | TRBV6-5 | TGTGCCAGCAGTTCCATGTTCGAGCAGTACTTC | CASSSMFEQYF
TRBJ2-2 | once | NA | TRBV5-1 | TGCGCCAGCAGCTTGGGATTGGCGGGGGCCACCGGGGAGCTGTTTTTT | CASSLGLAGATGELFF
TRBJ1-3 | NA | TRBD1 | TRBV20-1 | TGCAGTGCTAGTCCCGGGACAGGTCCCTCTGGAAACACCATATATTTT | CSASPGTGPSGNTIYF
TRBJ2-3 | NA | TRBD1 | TRBV4-1 | TGCGCCAGCAGCCAAGCGGACAGGGGGCTAGATACGCAGTATTTT | CASSQADRGLDTQYF
TRBJ2-2 | NA | TRBD1 | TRBV5-1 | TGCGCCAGCAGCTTTTTTCCAGGGGGCTCCGGGGAGCTGTTTTTT | CASSFFPGGSGELFF
TRBJ1-1 | NA | NA | TRBV6-5 | TGTGCCAGCAGTTACCCAGGTAACACTGAAGCTTTCTTT | CASSYPGNTEAFF
TRBJ1-3 | NA | NA | TRBV10-3 | TGTGCCATCAGTGAGGGGGGGTCGGGAAACACCATATATTTT | CAISEGGSGNTIYF
TRBJ2-7 | once | NA | TRBV4-2 | TGTGCCAGCAGCCAAGAGATAGCTTACGAGCAGTACTTC | CASSQEIAYEQYF
TRBJ2-7 | NA | TRBD1 | TRBV6-2/TRBV6-3 | TGTGCCAGCAGTTACGTAGGACAGGGGCTGCACGAGCAGTACTTC | CASSYVGQGLHEQYF
TRBJ1-4 | NA | NA | TRBV10-3 | TGTGCCATCAGTGCTGCTGAGACAGAAAAACTGTTTTTT | CAISAAETEKLFF
TRBJ2-1 | NA | TRBD2 | TRBV7-2 | TGTGCCAGCAGCTTACGGACTAGCGGGGGGCGGATTGAGCAGTTCTTC | CASSLRTSGGRIEQFF
TRBJ2-7 | NA | TRBD1 | TRBV7-9 | TGTGCCAGCAGCTTAGGACAGGGGGCCGCCTACGAGCAGTACTTC | CASSLGQGAAYEQYF
TRBJ2-3 | NA | NA | TRBV14 | TGTGCCAGCACCCCCTGGGGCGGGGGCCCTAGCACAGATACGCAGTATTTT | CASTPWGGGPSTDTQYF
TRBJ2-3 | once | TRBD2 | TRBV19 | TGTGCCAGTAGTATCGGGCGGGGGGGCCCAGATACGCAGTATTTT | CASSIGRGGPDTQYF
TRBJ2-3 | NA | NA | TRBV19 | TGTGCCAGTATGGAGGGGATCGGCACAGATACGCAGTATTTT | CASMEGIGTDTQYF
TRBJ2-2 | many | TRBD2 | TRBV6-4 | TGTGCCAGCAGTGCGAATGACGCGGGGGGGCAGAACACCGGGGAGCTGTTTTTT | CASSANDAGGQNTGELFF
TRBJ2-3 | NA | NA | TRBV4-2 | TGTGCCAGCAGCGAAGTGGGCTCGCGCACAGATACGCAGTATTTT | CASSEVGSRTDTQYF
TRBJ2-2 | NA | TRBD2 | TRBV11-3 | TGTGCCAGCAGCTTAGAAGGGACTAGCGGGGGTCGCGACACCGGGGAGCTGTTTTTT | CASSLEGTSGGRDTGELFF
TRBJ1-4 | NA | TRBD1 | TRBV5-1 | TGCGCCAGCAGCTCGGACAGGGCTAATGAAAAACTGTTTTTT | CASSSDRANEKLFF
TRBJ2-1 | NA | TRBD1 | TRBV7-2 | TGTGCCAGCAGCACAAGGACAGGGGGCGTCTACAATGAGCAGTTCTTC | CASSTRTGGVYNEQFF
TRBJ1-5 | NA | TRBD1 | TRBV14 | TGTGCCAGCAGCCGAACCGGGACAGGGGATCAGCCCCAGCATTTT | CASSRTGTGDQPQHF
TRBJ1-5 | NA | NA | TRBV28 | TGTGCCAGTAGGGGGACAAATCAGCCCCAGCATTTT | CASRGTNQPQHF
TRBJ2-6 | NA | NA | TRBV5-1 | TGCGCCAGCAGCCCCCGTGAGGGGGCTGGGGCCAACGTCCTGACTTTC | CASSPREGAGANVLTF
TRBJ1-5 | once | TRBD1 | TRBV29-1 | TGCAGCGTTACCGGGACAGACATCAATCAGCCCCAGCATTTT | CSVTGTDINQPQHF
TRBJ2-7 | NA | TRBD2 | TRBV28 | TGTGCCAGCAACCCTGGACTAGCGGGCTACGAGCAGTACTTC | CASNPGLAGYEQYF
TRBJ2-7 | NA | NA | TRBV18 | TGTGCCAGCTCACGCCGGGACACAACCTACGAGCAGTACTTC | CASSRRDTTYEQYF
TRBJ1-5 | once | NA | TRBV27 | TGTGCCACTCAGCCCCTCGGGACACCTGTACAATCAACCCAGCATTTT | CATQPLGTPVQSTQHF
TRBJ1-2 | few | TRBD1 | TRBV3-1/TRBV3-2 | TGTGCCAGCAGCCCACAACAGGGGGGCTACACCTTC | CASSPQQGGYTF
TRBJ1-1 | NA | TRBD1 | TRBV5-1 | TGCGCCAGCAGCTTGCAGGGGGCATACTCTGAAGCTTTCTTT | CASSLQGAYSEAFF
TRBJ2-7 | NA | NA | TRBV6-5 | TGTGCCAGCAGCCAAAACCATGGGGGGTTTTACGAGCAGTACTTC | CASSQNHGGFYEQYF
TRBJ1-1 | NA | NA | TRBV7-2 | TGTGCCAGCAGCTTAGAGGGACTCACTGAAGCTTTCTTT | CASSLEGLTEAFF
TRBJ2-2 | NA | TRBD2 | TRBV3-1/TRBV3-2 | TGTGCCAGCAGCCGCGGACTAGCGGGGGAAAACACCGGGGAGCTGTTTTTT | CASSRGLAGENTGELFF
TRBJ2-3 | NA | TRBD2 | TRBV6-5 | TGTGCCAGCAGCGATGGACTAGCCTCAGATACGCAGTATTTT | CASSDGLASDTQYF
TRBJ1-6 | NA | TRBD1 | TRBV7-8 | TGTGCCAGCAGCTTAGGAGGGGGCCCAAATTCACCCCTCCACTTT | CASSLGGGPNSPLHF